This T cell receptor beta chain was captured by sequencing in a study of cytomegalovirus exposure and HLA in healthy donors. Notes on this clone: A junction end diverges from the germline sequence, so it may reflect a read error.

Primers for the PCR totalled 60 Vbeta and 13 Jbeta. The repertoire was sequenced with immunoSEQ multiplex PCR; TCRdb's copy has only in-frame clones and lacks some. Its table lists around 78,000 clones. The CDR3 has 13 residues. The germline gives CDR1 SNHLY, CDR2 FYNNEI. This clonotype originated in a man aged 18 to 35 in good health and CMV-seropositive. This sequence joins TRBV2 and TRBJ2-7, with D perhaps TRBD1 (6 bases). Source material: PBMCs. The CDR3 region is CASSEGLGTGSLF. In DNA form, the CDR3 reads TGTGCCAGCAGTGAAGGACTTGGCACAGGGTCTCTATTC.